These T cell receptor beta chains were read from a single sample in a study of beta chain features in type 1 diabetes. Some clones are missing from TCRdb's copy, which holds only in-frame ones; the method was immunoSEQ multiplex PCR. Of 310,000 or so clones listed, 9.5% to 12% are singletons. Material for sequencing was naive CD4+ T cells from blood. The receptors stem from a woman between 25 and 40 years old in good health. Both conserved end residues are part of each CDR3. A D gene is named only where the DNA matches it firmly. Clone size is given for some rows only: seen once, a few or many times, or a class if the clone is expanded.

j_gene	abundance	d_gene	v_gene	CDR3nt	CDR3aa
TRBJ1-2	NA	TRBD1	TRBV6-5	TGTGCCAGCAGTTACGTCGGGACAGCGTATGGCTACACCTTC	CASSYVGTAYGYTF
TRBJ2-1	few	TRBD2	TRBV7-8	TGTGCCAGCAGCCTTGGACTAGCGGGAGGCAATGAGCAGTTCTTC	CASSLGLAGGNEQFF
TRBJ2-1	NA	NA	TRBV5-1	TGCGCCAGCAGCTTAGCAGGGGAAGGCTATCATGAGCAGTTCTTC	CASSLAGEGYHEQFF
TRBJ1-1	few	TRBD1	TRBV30	TGTGCCTCGGACAGGTCGAACACTGAAGCTTTCTTT	CASDRSNTEAFF
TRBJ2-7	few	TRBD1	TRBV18	TGTGCCAGCTCAGGACAGGGAAGGTACGAGCAGTACTTC	CASSGQGRYEQYF
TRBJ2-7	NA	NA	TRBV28	TGTGCCAGCACCTCGTCGGGAGGGACAGGGATCCCCTACGAGCAGTACTTC	CASTSSGGTGIPYEQYF
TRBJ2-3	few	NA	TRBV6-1	TGTGCCAGCAGTGAAGGGAGAAGCACAGATACGCAGTATTTT	CASSEGRSTDTQYF
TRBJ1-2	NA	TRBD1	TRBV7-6	TGTGCCAGCAGCCCTCAGGGGGACTATGGCTACACCTTC	CASSPQGDYGYTF
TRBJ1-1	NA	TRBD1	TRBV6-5	TGTGCCAGCAGTTACCAGGACAGGGGAAACACTGAAGCTTTCTTT	CASSYQDRGNTEAFF
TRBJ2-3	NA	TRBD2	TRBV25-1	TGTGCCAGCTCTAGCGGGGGACTCCTTGGCACAGATACGCAGTATTTT	CASSSGGLLGTDTQYF
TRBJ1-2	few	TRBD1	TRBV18	TGTGCCAGCTCACCGGGACAGGAGGATTACTATGGCTACACCTTC	CASSPGQEDYYGYTF
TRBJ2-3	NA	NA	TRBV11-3	TGTGCCAGCAGCCTTGACAGGACGGGTACGCAGTATTTT	CASSLDRTGTQYF
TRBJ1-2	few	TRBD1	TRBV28	TGTGCCAGCAGATTTACCCCCGGGACAGGAATCTATGGCTACACCTTC	CASRFTPGTGIYGYTF
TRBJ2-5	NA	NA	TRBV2	TGTGCCAGCAGTGTGGGCAGTCAAGAGACCCAGTACTTC	CASSVGSQETQYF
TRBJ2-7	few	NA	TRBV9	TGTGCCAGCAGCGAGGGGGTTCTGACTGACTACGAGCAGTACTTC	CASSEGVLTDYEQYF
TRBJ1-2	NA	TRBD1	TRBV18	TGTGCCAGCTCACCACTTCCGGGACAGAAGGATAACGGCTACACCTTC	CASSPLPGQKDNGYTF
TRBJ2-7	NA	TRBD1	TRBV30	TGTGCCTGGAGCCCCCCAACGGCAGGGGGACCCTACGAGCAGTACTTC	CAWSPPTAGGPYEQYF
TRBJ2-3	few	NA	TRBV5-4	TGTGCCAGCAGCCCTTCGGGAACCCTAGATACGCAGTATTTT	CASSPSGTLDTQYF
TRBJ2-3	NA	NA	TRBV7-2	TGTGCCAGCAGCCAGGCAGATACGCAGTATTTT	CASSQADTQYF
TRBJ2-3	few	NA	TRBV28	TGTGCCAGCGAGGCTGCAGGGAGCACAGATACGCAGTATTTT	CASEAAGSTDTQYF
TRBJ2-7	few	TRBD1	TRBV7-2	TGTGCCAGCAGCTCAGGGGGTACCTACGAGCAGTACTTC	CASSSGGTYEQYF
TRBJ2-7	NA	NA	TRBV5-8	TGTGCCAGCAGCCTTCCCTACGAGCAGTACTTC	CASSLPYEQYF
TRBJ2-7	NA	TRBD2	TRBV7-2	TGTGCCAGCAGCTTAATGGGTAGCGGGAGCTACGAGCAGTACTTC	CASSLMGSGSYEQYF
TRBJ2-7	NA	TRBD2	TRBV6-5	TGTGCCAGCAGCCGGACTAGCGGGACACCCTACGAGCAGTACTTC	CASSRTSGTPYEQYF
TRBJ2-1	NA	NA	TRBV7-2	TGTGCCAGCAGCCAAACGACGGGGGTTGTGAGTGAGCAGTTCTTC	CASSQTTGVVSEQFF
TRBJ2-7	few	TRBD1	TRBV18	TGTGCCAGCTCGCCCGGACAGGGATCCGAGCAGTACTTC	CASSPGQGSEQYF
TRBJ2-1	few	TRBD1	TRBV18	TGTGCCAGCTCACCCCGGGACAGGGCCCATGAGCAGTTCTTC	CASSPRDRAHEQFF
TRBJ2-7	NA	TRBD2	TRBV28	TGTGCCAGCAGAACACCGGGACTAGCGGGAGGGCCATACGAGCAGTACTTC	CASRTPGLAGGPYEQYF
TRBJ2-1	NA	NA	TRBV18	TGTGCCAGCCAGGTAACGGATTACAATGAGCAGTTCTTC	CASQVTDYNEQFF
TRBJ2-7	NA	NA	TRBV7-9	TGTGCCAGCAGCTTAAATTTGGTTGTGACAGAGAGCTCCTACGAGCAGTACTTC	CASSLNLVVTESSYEQYF
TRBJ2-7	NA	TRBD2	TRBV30	TGTGCCTGGAGTGTTGGTCGGACTAGCGGAGTGAGCTACGAGCAGTACTTC	CAWSVGRTSGVSYEQYF
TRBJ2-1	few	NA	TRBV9	TGTGCCAGCAGCGACCAGGGGGGATCCTACAATGAGCAGTTCTTC	CASSDQGGSYNEQFF
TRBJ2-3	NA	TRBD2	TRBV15	TGTGCCACCAGCAGAGGTCGGACTAGCGGCGATACGGATACGCAGTATTTT	CATSRGRTSGDTDTQYF
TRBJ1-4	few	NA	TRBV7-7	TGTGCTAGCAGCCCACGCTCCAGGGCAAATAAACTGTTTTTT	CASSPRSRANKLFF
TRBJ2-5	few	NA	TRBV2	TGTGCCAGCAGTGAAGGTGGGAGAGAGACCCAGTACTTC	CASSEGGRETQYF
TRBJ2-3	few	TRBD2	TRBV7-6	TGTGCCAGCAGTAGTCTAGCGGGAGTGTCAGATACGCAGTATTTT	CASSSLAGVSDTQYF
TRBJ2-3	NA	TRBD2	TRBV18	TGTGCCAGCTCCCCACCTGGGACTAGCGCAGATACGCAGTATTTT	CASSPPGTSADTQYF
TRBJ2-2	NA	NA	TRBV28	TGTGCCAGCAGCGCTGTGGCGGCGAACACCGGGGAGCTGTTTTTT	CASSAVAANTGELFF
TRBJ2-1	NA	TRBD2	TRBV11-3	TGTGCCAGCAGTGCCGGACTAGCACTTAGCTCCTACAATGAGCAGTTCTTC	CASSAGLALSSYNEQFF
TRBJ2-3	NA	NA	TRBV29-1	TGCAGCGCTGACCCCGCTGAGGGGGTTAGGCAGTATTTT	CSADPAEGVRQYF
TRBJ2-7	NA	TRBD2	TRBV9	TGTGCCAGCAGCGTAGACCCGGGAGGTTCCTACGAGCAGTACTTC	CASSVDPGGSYEQYF
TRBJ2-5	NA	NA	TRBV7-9	TGTGCCAGCAGCTTCCCGGGTAGTGAAGAGACCCAGTACTTC	CASSFPGSEETQYF
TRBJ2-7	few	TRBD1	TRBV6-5	TGTGCCAGCAGTTACTCCGGGACAGGTCCCACCTACGAGCAGTACTTC	CASSYSGTGPTYEQYF
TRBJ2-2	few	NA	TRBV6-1	TGTGCCAGCAGTGGGCAGGGATACACCGGGGAGCTGTTTTTT	CASSGQGYTGELFF
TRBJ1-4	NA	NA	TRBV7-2	TGTGCCAGCAGCTCCCAGGTTGCAACTAATGAAAAACTGTTTTTT	CASSSQVATNEKLFF
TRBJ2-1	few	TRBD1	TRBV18	TGTGCCAGCTCACCAGGTACGGGACAGGGTAATGAGCAGTTCTTC	CASSPGTGQGNEQFF
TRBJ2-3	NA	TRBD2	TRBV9	TGTGCCAGCAGCCCGACTAGCGGCACAGATACGCAGTATTTT	CASSPTSGTDTQYF
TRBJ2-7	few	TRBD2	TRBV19	TGTGCCAGTAGGATAGCGGGAGACACCTACGAGCAGTACTTC	CASRIAGDTYEQYF
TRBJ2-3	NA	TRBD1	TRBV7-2	TGTGCCAGCAGCTTACGGACAGGTACTGCAGATACGCAGTATTTT	CASSLRTGTADTQYF
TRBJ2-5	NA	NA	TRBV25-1	TGTGCCAGCGTTAGCCGGGAGACCCAGTACTTC	CASVSRETQYF
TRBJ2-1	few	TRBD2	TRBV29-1	TGCAGCGTTGCTAGCGGGCCTTCCTACAATGAGCAGTTCTTC	CSVASGPSYNEQFF